The rows below give T cell receptor beta chains drawn from one sample of a study of control samples from healthy donors and cancer patients. The table came from immunoSEQ multiplex PCR; TCRdb's copy has only in-frame clones and leaves some out. Of 130,000 or so clones listed, 88% are singletons. The specimen was blood. Receptors originate from a man aged 50-60 years in good health. The CDR3 runs from the conserved cysteine through the conserved F or W. The order of the fields is CDR3 protein, CDR3 DNA, J gene, clone size, D gene, V gene, CDR3 length. D genes are given only for firm matches. Only part of the rows carry a size: once, few, many, or a class if the clone is expanded.

CDR3aa: CASSHTTGGLFPASAHEQYF
CDR3nt: TGTGCCAGCAGCCATACGACCGGGGGACTTTTCCCGGCAAGCGCCCACGAGCAGTACTTC
j_gene: TRBJ2-7
abundance: -
d_gene: -
v_gene: TRBV3-1/TRBV3-2
len: 20

CDR3aa: CASRLTYVTEAFF
CDR3nt: TGTGCCAGCAGACTGACATACGTAACTGAAGCTTTCTTT
j_gene: TRBJ1-1
abundance: -
d_gene: -
v_gene: TRBV27
len: 13

CDR3aa: CAGNRDREKLFF
CDR3nt: TGTGCCGGAAACAGGGATCGGGAAAAACTGTTTTTT
j_gene: TRBJ1-4
abundance: -
d_gene: -
v_gene: TRBV30
len: 12

CDR3aa: CASSRSGSGGGETQYF
CDR3nt: TGTGCCAGCAGCCGCTCGGGTAGCGGGGGTGGGGAGACCCAGTACTTC
j_gene: TRBJ2-5
abundance: -
d_gene: TRBD2
v_gene: TRBV5-6
len: 16

CDR3aa: CAWSRPPGGYTF
CDR3nt: TGTGCCTGGAGCCGGCCGCCGGGTGGCTACACCTTC
j_gene: TRBJ1-2
abundance: once
d_gene: -
v_gene: TRBV30
len: 12

CDR3aa: CSVGTESYEQYF
CDR3nt: TGCAGCGTTGGGACAGAATCCTACGAGCAGTACTTC
j_gene: TRBJ2-7
abundance: -
d_gene: -
v_gene: TRBV29-1
len: 12

CDR3aa: CASSQEWSGGASYNEQFF
CDR3nt: TGTGCCAGCAGCCAAGAATGGAGCGGGGGGGCAAGTTACAATGAGCAGTTCTTC
j_gene: TRBJ2-1
abundance: -
d_gene: TRBD2
v_gene: TRBV4-2
len: 18

CDR3aa: CASSPRQGGYTF
CDR3nt: TGTGCCAGCAGCCCTAGACAGGGTGGCTACACCTTC
j_gene: TRBJ1-2
abundance: -
d_gene: TRBD1
v_gene: TRBV3-1/TRBV3-2
len: 12

CDR3aa: CASSWTARETQYF
CDR3nt: TGTGCCAGCAGTTGGACGGCCAGGGAGACCCAGTACTTC
j_gene: TRBJ2-5
abundance: -
d_gene: -
v_gene: TRBV6-5
len: 13

CDR3aa: CASSPTPGTGYGYTF
CDR3nt: TGCGCCAGCAGCCCGACCCCCGGGACAGGGTATGGCTACACCTTC
j_gene: TRBJ1-2
abundance: -
d_gene: TRBD1
v_gene: TRBV4-1
len: 15

CDR3aa: CASSLVQGGHNEQFF
CDR3nt: TGTGCCAGCAGCTTGGTACAGGGGGGTCACAATGAGCAGTTCTTC
j_gene: TRBJ2-1
abundance: -
d_gene: TRBD1
v_gene: TRBV5-6
len: 15

CDR3aa: CASSESMSYTGELFF
CDR3nt: TGTGCCAGCAGCGAGTCTATGAGCTACACCGGGGAGCTGTTTTTT
j_gene: TRBJ2-2
abundance: -
d_gene: -
v_gene: TRBV7-8
len: 15

CDR3aa: CASSGEGWNSYNEQFF
CDR3nt: TGTGCCAGCAGTGGAGAGGGGTGGAACTCCTACAATGAGCAGTTCTTC
j_gene: TRBJ2-1
abundance: once
d_gene: -
v_gene: TRBV6-1
len: 16

CDR3aa: CASSFKLAGGYEQYF
CDR3nt: TGTGCCAGCAGCTTCAAACTAGCGGGGGGCTACGAGCAGTACTTC
j_gene: TRBJ2-7
abundance: -
d_gene: TRBD2
v_gene: TRBV13
len: 15

CDR3aa: CASQGLPTETQYF
CDR3nt: TGTGCCAGCCAGGGACTTCCCACAGAGACCCAGTACTTC
j_gene: TRBJ2-5
abundance: -
d_gene: -
v_gene: TRBV19
len: 13

CDR3aa: CASSPRATGGYDEQYF
CDR3nt: TGCGCCAGCAGCCCTCGTGCTACAGGGGGCTACGACGAGCAGTACTTC
j_gene: TRBJ2-7
abundance: -
d_gene: TRBD1
v_gene: TRBV5-1
len: 16

CDR3aa: CASSPEEVGVRKTQYF
CDR3nt: TGTGCCAGCTCACCCGAAGAAGTAGGGGTGAGGAAGACCCAGTACTTC
j_gene: TRBJ2-5
abundance: -
d_gene: -
v_gene: TRBV18
len: 16

CDR3aa: CASSVLAGEVAGELFF
CDR3nt: TGTGCCAGCAGCGTGTTGGCAGGGGAGGTTGCCGGGGAGCTGTTTTTT
j_gene: TRBJ2-2
abundance: -
d_gene: -
v_gene: TRBV9
len: 16

CDR3aa: CASRYLRAADHVSYEQYF
CDR3nt: TGTGCCAGCAGATATCTTAGGGCAGCCGATCACGTTTCCTACGAGCAGTACTTC
j_gene: TRBJ2-7
abundance: few
d_gene: -
v_gene: TRBV9
len: 18

CDR3aa: CASSYITEAFF
CDR3nt: TGTGCCAGCAGCTACATCACTGAAGCTTTCTTT
j_gene: TRBJ1-1
abundance: once
d_gene: -
v_gene: TRBV7-9
len: 11

CDR3aa: CATWGGTEPYEQYF
CDR3nt: TGCGCCACCTGGGGGGGGACAGAACCTTACGAGCAGTACTTC
j_gene: TRBJ2-7
abundance: -
d_gene: -
v_gene: TRBV5-1
len: 14

CDR3aa: CASSHSGQGEDEQYF
CDR3nt: TGTGCCAGCAGCCACTCGGGACAGGGGGAGGACGAGCAGTACTTC
j_gene: TRBJ2-7
abundance: -
d_gene: TRBD1
v_gene: TRBV4-2
len: 15

CDR3aa: CASSQVADGNQPQHF
CDR3nt: TGTGCCAGCAGCCAAGTTGCGGACGGAAATCAGCCCCAGCATTTT
j_gene: TRBJ1-5
abundance: once
d_gene: -
v_gene: TRBV3-1/TRBV3-2
len: 15

CDR3aa: CASSLAYTGPNEQFF
CDR3nt: TGTGCCAGCAGCTTAGCCTACACCGGGCCCAATGAGCAGTTCTTC
j_gene: TRBJ2-1
abundance: -
d_gene: -
v_gene: TRBV7-9
len: 15

CDR3aa: CASRGRGSPLHF
CDR3nt: TGCGCCAGCAGAGGGAGAGGTTCACCCCTCCACTTT
j_gene: TRBJ1-6
abundance: -
d_gene: -
v_gene: TRBV4-1
len: 12

CDR3aa: CASSFLAGARETQYF
CDR3nt: TGTGCCAGCAGCTTTCTAGCGGGGGCGCGGGAGACCCAGTACTTC
j_gene: TRBJ2-5
abundance: -
d_gene: TRBD2
v_gene: TRBV7-6
len: 15

CDR3aa: CASSFREGHSNEKLFF
CDR3nt: TGTGCCAGCAGCTTTAGGGAGGGTCATTCTAATGAAAAACTGTTTTTT
j_gene: TRBJ1-4
abundance: -
d_gene: -
v_gene: TRBV7-9
len: 16

CDR3aa: CATRNYEQYF
CDR3nt: TGTGCCACCAGGAATTACGAGCAGTACTTC
j_gene: TRBJ2-7
abundance: few
d_gene: -
v_gene: TRBV24-1
len: 10

CDR3aa: CASSGTSGRTDTQYF
CDR3nt: TGCGCCAGCAGTGGGACTAGCGGGCGCACAGATACGCAGTATTTT
j_gene: TRBJ2-3
abundance: -
d_gene: TRBD2
v_gene: TRBV10-1
len: 15

CDR3aa: CASSQFEAFF
CDR3nt: TGTGCCAGCAGTCAATTTGAAGCTTTCTTT
j_gene: TRBJ1-1
abundance: -
d_gene: -
v_gene: TRBV28
len: 10

CDR3aa: CASSYDGNQPQHF
CDR3nt: TGTGCCAGCAGTTACGACGGCAATCAGCCCCAGCATTTT
j_gene: TRBJ1-5
abundance: few
d_gene: -
v_gene: TRBV6-6
len: 13

CDR3aa: CASSLRRDTQYF
CDR3nt: TGTGCCAGCAGCCTTAGGCGAGATACGCAGTATTTT
j_gene: TRBJ2-3
abundance: -
d_gene: -
v_gene: TRBV5-8
len: 12

CDR3aa: CASSEQQGVVTGELFF
CDR3nt: TGTGCCAGCAGTGAACAACAGGGGGTAGTGACCGGGGAGCTGTTTTTT
j_gene: TRBJ2-2
abundance: -
d_gene: TRBD1
v_gene: TRBV2
len: 16

CDR3aa: CASISDTGELFF
CDR3nt: TGTGCCAGCATTTCGGATACCGGGGAGCTGTTTTTT
j_gene: TRBJ2-2
abundance: few
d_gene: -
v_gene: TRBV9
len: 12

CDR3aa: CATISGTGEGHEQFF
CDR3nt: TGTGCCACCATCTCAGGGACAGGGGAAGGCCATGAGCAGTTCTTC
j_gene: TRBJ2-1
abundance: -
d_gene: TRBD1
v_gene: TRBV24-1
len: 15

CDR3aa: CASTRDRDTDTQYF
CDR3nt: TGTGCCAGCACCCGGGACAGAGACACAGATACGCAGTATTTT
j_gene: TRBJ2-3
abundance: -
d_gene: TRBD1
v_gene: TRBV25-1
len: 14

CDR3aa: CASKQEASGGYEQYF
CDR3nt: TGTGCCAGCAAGCAGGAGGCTAGCGGGGGCTACGAGCAGTACTTC
j_gene: TRBJ2-7
abundance: -
d_gene: TRBD2
v_gene: TRBV2
len: 15

CDR3aa: CASSAQAANEKLFF
CDR3nt: TGTGCCAGCAGCGCTCAGGCGGCGAATGAAAAACTGTTTTTT
j_gene: TRBJ1-4
abundance: -
d_gene: -
v_gene: TRBV9
len: 14

CDR3aa: CASSEGLSVQETQYF
CDR3nt: TGTGCCAGCAGTGAGGGCCTTAGCGTTCAAGAGACCCAGTACTTC
j_gene: TRBJ2-5
abundance: once
d_gene: -
v_gene: TRBV2
len: 15

CDR3aa: CASSAQGGNTGELFF
CDR3nt: TGTGCCAGCAGCGCACAGGGGGGGAACACCGGGGAGCTGTTTTTT
j_gene: TRBJ2-2
abundance: -
d_gene: TRBD1
v_gene: TRBV9
len: 15

CDR3aa: CASSLGDPDQETQYF
CDR3nt: TGCGCCAGCAGCTTGGGGGACCCAGACCAAGAGACCCAGTACTTC
j_gene: TRBJ2-5
abundance: once
d_gene: -
v_gene: TRBV5-1
len: 15

CDR3aa: CASKGTQYF
CDR3nt: TGTGCCAGCAAGGGGACCCAGTACTTC
j_gene: TRBJ2-5
abundance: -
d_gene: -
v_gene: TRBV2
len: 9

CDR3aa: CASSPVAGEQFF
CDR3nt: TGTGCCAGCAGCCCCGTAGCGGGTGAGCAGTTCTTC
j_gene: TRBJ2-1
abundance: few
d_gene: TRBD2
v_gene: TRBV11-2
len: 12

CDR3aa: CAISEAGPWGANYGYTF
CDR3nt: TGTGCCATCAGTGAGGCAGGGCCCTGGGGGGCTAACTATGGCTACACCTTC
j_gene: TRBJ1-2
abundance: once
d_gene: -
v_gene: TRBV10-3
len: 17

CDR3aa: CASSQEFANTEAFF
CDR3nt: TGTGCCAGCAGCCAAGAATTCGCTAACACTGAAGCTTTCTTT
j_gene: TRBJ1-1
abundance: -
d_gene: -
v_gene: TRBV4-2
len: 14

CDR3aa: CATSDGRTGSVGTDTQYF
CDR3nt: TGTGCCACCAGTGATGGAAGGACAGGATCCGTTGGCACAGATACGCAGTATTTT
j_gene: TRBJ2-3
abundance: -
d_gene: TRBD1
v_gene: TRBV24-1
len: 18

CDR3aa: CASSYSRGPDTQYF
CDR3nt: TGTGCCAGCAGTTACTCACGGGGGCCAGATACGCAGTATTTT
j_gene: TRBJ2-3
abundance: -
d_gene: -
v_gene: TRBV6-5
len: 14

CDR3aa: CASTSGGGGYTF
CDR3nt: TGTGCCAGCACCTCCGGAGGGGGCGGCTACACCTTC
j_gene: TRBJ1-2
abundance: -
d_gene: TRBD1
v_gene: TRBV7-9
len: 12

CDR3aa: CASSRQGIGELFF
CDR3nt: TGTGCCAGCAGTCGACAGGGAATCGGGGAGCTGTTTTTT
j_gene: TRBJ2-2
abundance: -
d_gene: TRBD1
v_gene: TRBV7-3
len: 13

CDR3aa: CASSSQETQYF
CDR3nt: TGTGCCAGCAGTTCACAAGAGACCCAGTACTTC
j_gene: TRBJ2-5
abundance: -
d_gene: -
v_gene: TRBV6-5
len: 11

CDR3aa: CASDPGTGAEEQFF
CDR3nt: TGTGCCAGCGATCCCGGGACAGGGGCTGAAGAGCAGTTCTTC
j_gene: TRBJ2-1
abundance: -
d_gene: TRBD1
v_gene: TRBV7-9
len: 14

CDR3aa: CASSPTGLTNTEAFF
CDR3nt: TGTGCCAGCAGCCCAACGGGACTGACTAACACTGAAGCTTTCTTT
j_gene: TRBJ1-1
abundance: -
d_gene: -
v_gene: TRBV9
len: 15

CDR3aa: CATSHPDRGHNEQFF
CDR3nt: TGTGCCACCAGCCACCCGGACAGGGGGCATAATGAGCAGTTCTTC
j_gene: TRBJ2-1
abundance: -
d_gene: TRBD1
v_gene: TRBV24-1
len: 15

CDR3aa: CASSESGGPGELFF
CDR3nt: TGCGCCAGCAGTGAGTCGGGGGGGCCCGGGGAGCTGTTTTTT
j_gene: TRBJ2-2
abundance: -
d_gene: -
v_gene: TRBV10-2
len: 14